The rows below give T cell receptor beta chains drawn from one sample of a study of post-analysis software for immune sequencing data. TCRdb re-derived calls from the PCR reads in MiXCR, one entry per CDR3 protein. The sample consists of approximately 180,000 distinct CDR3 sequences, approximately 30% of them appearing once. What was sequenced was blood. These receptors all stem from a girl aged 5 to 17 with multiple sclerosis. Each CDR3 is given with its conserved first and last residue. A D gene is named only where the DNA matches it firmly. Expanded clones are given a class, and other clones once, few, many or no size at all.

d_call j_call v_call clone_size cdr3_aa cdr3_nt
. TRBJ2-7 TRBV4-1 few CASSQEVRRFRYEQYF TGCGCCAGCAGCCAAGAGGTTAGGAGATTCCGGTACGAGCAGTACTTC
. TRBJ1-4 TRBV27 . CASSLFGGEKLFF TGTGCCAGCAGCCTCTTTGGTGGTGAAAAACTGTTTTTT
TRBD1 TRBJ1-2 TRBV11-2 few CANAGGPYYGYTF TGTGCCAACGCAGGGGGCCCGTACTATGGCTACACCTTC
TRBD2 TRBJ2-7 TRBV6-6 . CATKRGLYEQYF TGTGCCACAAAGCGGGGACTCTACGAGCAGTACTTC
TRBD2 TRBJ2-4 TRBV5-5 many CASSTLGGVGDIQYF TGTGCCAGCAGTACCCTGGGAGGGGTGGGAGACATTCAGTACTTC
TRBD1 TRBJ2-5 TRBV15 many CATSSMTGYETQYF TGTGCCACCAGCAGCATGACAGGGTACGAGACCCAGTACTTC
TRBD1 TRBJ2-7 TRBV18 . CASSPTQGISYEQYF TGTGCCAGCTCACCAACACAGGGGATCTCCTACGAGCAGTACTTC
. TRBJ1-5 TRBV20-1 . CSASSGQNNQPQHF TGCAGTGCTAGCTCGGGGCAAAACAATCAGCCCCAGCATTTT
. TRBJ2-3 TRBV27 . CASSSSGFGADTQYF TGTGCCAGCAGTTCGTCGGGGTTCGGGGCAGATACGCAGTATTTT
. TRBJ1-5 TRBV30 few CAWSVGAQMIQPQHF TGTGCCTGGAGTGTCGGAGCACAGATGATACAGCCCCAGCATTTT
. TRBJ2-7 TRBV13 many CASSLGGRGFNEQYF TGTGCCAGCAGCTTAGGGGGTAGAGGGTTCAACGAGCAGTACTTC
TRBD2 TRBJ2-1 TRBV20-1 once CSACPLAGGRGEQFF TGCAGTGCCTGCCCACTAGCGGGAGGGCGGGGTGAGCAGTTCTTC
TRBD2 TRBJ2-1 TRBV6-2/TRBV6-3 few CASKTKTSVLYNEQFF TGTGCCAGCAAAACCAAGACTAGCGTGCTCTACAATGAGCAGTTCTTC
. TRBJ2-5 TRBV28 few CASSLHRRETQYF TGTGCCAGCAGTCTCCATCGTAGGGAGACCCAGTACTTC
TRBD1 TRBJ1-1 TRBV19 . CASSMGGQVNTEAFF TGTGCCAGTAGTATGGGGGGACAGGTGAACACTGAAGCTTTCTTT
. TRBJ1-4 TRBV10-3 . CAIGATNEKLFF TGTGCCATCGGGGCAACTAATGAAAAACTGTTTTTT
. TRBJ2-2 TRBV6-5 . CASSYSRRGHVLAGELFF TGTGCCAGCAGTTACTCGCGACGGGGACATGTACTCGCCGGGGAGCTGTTTTTT
TRBD1 TRBJ2-1 TRBV5-1 . CASSLEGTDYNEQFF TGCGCCAGCAGCTTGGAGGGGACAGACTACAATGAGCAGTTCTTC
TRBD1 TRBJ1-2 TRBV2 few CASRQGASGYTF TGTGCCAGTCGACAGGGGGCCTCTGGCTACACCTTC
. TRBJ1-2 TRBV5-1 . CASSPNLGFFGYTF TGCGCCAGCAGCCCTAACCTCGGGTTTTTTGGCTACACCTTC
TRBD1 TRBJ2-7 TRBV5-1 many CASSPTGTNYEQYF TGCGCCAGCAGCCCGACAGGGACAAACTACGAGCAGTACTTC
. TRBJ1-5 TRBV5-1 . CASSLATGPDQPQHF TGCGCCAGCAGCTTGGCTACAGGGCCAGATCAGCCCCAGCATTTT
. TRBJ2-6 TRBV12-3/TRBV12-4 once CASSLEVSGANVRTF TGTGCCAGCAGTTTAGAGGTCTCTGGGGCCAACGTCCGGACTTTC
. TRBJ1-5 TRBV12-3/TRBV12-4 . CASSFSEGSGNQPQHF TGTGCCAGCAGTTTTTCGGAGGGGTCGGGCAATCAGCCCCAGCATTTT
TRBD2 TRBJ2-7 TRBV14 . CASSQDRGLADSYEQYF TGTGCCAGCAGCCAAGATCGAGGACTAGCGGATTCCTACGAGCAGTACTTC
. TRBJ1-5 TRBV28 few CAGSLRLNQPQHF TGTGCCGGCAGTTTAAGACTAAATCAGCCCCAGCATTTT
. TRBJ1-1 TRBV12-3/TRBV12-4 . CASSSSGTTEAFF TGTGCCAGCAGTTCCTCAGGGACCACTGAAGCTTTCTTT
. TRBJ1-2 TRBV12-3/TRBV12-4 . CASSIVFGGAGHSYTF TGTGCCAGCAGTATAGTCTTCGGGGGGGCGGGTCATAGCTACACCTTC
TRBD2 TRBJ2-1 TRBV10-3 . CAISEGLADNEQFF TGTGCCATCAGTGAGGGCCTAGCGGACAATGAGCAGTTCTTC
TRBD2 TRBJ2-1 TRBV20-1 many CSADLGLAHNEQFF TGCAGTGCTGATTTGGGACTAGCGCACAATGAGCAGTTCTTC
. TRBJ1-3 TRBV10-1 . CASSRDRDHAQPGNTIYF TGCGCCAGCAGTCGGGACCGAGACCATGCCCAACCAGGAAACACCATATATTTT
. TRBJ2-1 TRBV29-1 many CSVERQRDNEQFF TGCAGCGTTGAAAGACAGCGGGACAATGAGCAGTTCTTC
. TRBJ2-3 TRBV4-1 . CASSLLETDTQYF TGCGCCAGCAGCCTCCTCGAGACAGATACGCAGTATTTT
TRBD1 TRBJ1-1 TRBV20-1 . CSAREMTGPHTEAFF TGCAGTGCTAGAGAGATGACAGGGCCTCACACTGAAGCTTTCTTT
TRBD2 TRBJ2-1 TRBV5-1 many CASSLEGSGPSSYNEQFF TGCGCCAGCAGCTTGGAGGGTAGCGGGCCGAGCTCCTACAATGAGCAGTTCTTC
. TRBJ2-5 TRBV12-3/TRBV12-4 many CASSPTPGKTQYF TGTGCCAGCAGTCCTACCCCCGGGAAAACCCAGTACTTC
TRBD1 TRBJ2-7 TRBV20-1 few CSARDHRQGTEQYF TGCAGTGCTAGAGATCACAGACAGGGCACCGAGCAGTACTTC
. TRBJ2-5 TRBV10-3 many CAIGGGRETQYF TGTGCCATCGGTGGAGGGCGAGAGACCCAGTACTTC
TRBD1 TRBJ1-1 TRBV6-1 . CASRSPSGTGGMNTEAFF TGTGCCAGCAGATCCCCCTCCGGGACAGGGGGAATGAACACTGAAGCTTTCTTT
TRBD2 TRBJ2-1 TRBV20-1 . CSANLAGGQSYNEQFF TGCAGTGCCAACTTAGCGGGAGGCCAATCCTACAATGAGCAGTTCTTC
TRBD1 TRBJ1-2 TRBV29-1 few CSVGGGNYGYTF TGCAGCGTTGGAGGGGGCAACTATGGCTACACCTTC
TRBD2 TRBJ2-5 TRBV3-1 many CASSQVGTSGVETQYF TGTGCCAGCAGCCAAGTAGGGACTAGCGGGGTGGAGACCCAGTACTTC
TRBD2 TRBJ2-5 TRBV6-1 few CASSRGDSGPLTQYF TGTGCCAGCAGCCGCGGTGATAGCGGGCCTTTGACCCAGTACTTC
. TRBJ1-5 TRBV6-5 many CASRTAGADGEPQHF TGTGCCAGCAGGACGGCTGGGGCGGACGGGGAGCCCCAGCATTTT
. TRBJ1-1 TRBV12-3/TRBV12-4 few CASSDVDTEAFF TGTGCCAGCAGCGACGTGGACACTGAAGCTTTCTTT
. TRBJ2-3 TRBV6-5 many CASSYSRKGATGTDTQYF TGTGCCAGCAGTTACTCGCGTAAAGGGGCGACGGGGACAGATACGCAGTATTTT
. TRBJ2-6 TRBV9 . CAGSVAPATSGANVLTF TGTGCCGGCAGCGTAGCTCCGGCCACCTCTGGGGCCAACGTCCTGACTTTC
TRBD1 TRBJ1-1 TRBV5-1 . CASSFGQGTMNTEAFF TGCGCCAGCAGCTTCGGACAGGGGACAATGAACACTGAAGCTTTCTTT
TRBD1 TRBJ2-7 TRBV10-3 many CATTTGDRNEQYF TGTGCCACGACGACAGGGGATCGAAACGAGCAGTACTTC
TRBD2 TRBJ2-1 TRBV12-3/TRBV12-4 . CASSLQLAGAREQFF TGTGCCAGCAGTTTACAACTAGCGGGAGCACGTGAGCAGTTCTTC
TRBD2 TRBJ2-7 TRBV10-3 many CAISGPGTSLSLLPEQYF TGTGCCATCAGTGGCCCCGGGACTAGCCTCTCTCTGTTGCCCGAGCAGTACTTC
. TRBJ2-1 TRBV15 many CATSRDDGNEQFF TGTGCCACCAGCAGAGATGACGGCAATGAGCAGTTCTTC
TRBD1 TRBJ2-3 TRBV28 few CASSSRQGWDTQYF TGTGCCAGCAGTTCTCGACAGGGCTGGGATACGCAGTATTTT
. TRBJ2-7 TRBV10-3 medium-sized CATEGINSYEQYF TGTGCCACAGAGGGGATAAACTCCTACGAGCAGTACTTC
TRBD1 TRBJ1-2 TRBV5-1 . CASSMDRAYGYTF TGCGCCAGCAGCATGGACAGGGCCTATGGCTACACCTTC
. TRBJ1-2 TRBV5-1 . CASGLGLQEIANYGYTF TGCGCCAGCGGCTTGGGATTACAGGAGATAGCTAACTATGGCTACACCTTC
. TRBJ2-5 TRBV21-1 few CASSKEGARETQYF TGTGCCAGCAGCAAAGAGGGGGCCCGGGAGACCCAGTACTTC
TRBD2 TRBJ2-5 TRBV7-9 many CASSPGTSGETQYF TGTGCCAGCAGCCCCGGGACTAGCGGGGAGACCCAGTACTTC